This T cell receptor beta chain stems from a study of monozygotic twins with inflammatory bowel disease. Findings of the study overall: There were differing immunosuppressive treatments, which may have added variability to patient repertoires. It was observed that concordant and discordant twins did not differ in repertoire similarity, possibly given limited power.

TCRdb reanalyzed the 5' RACE reads, giving one entry per CDR3 protein sequence and no DNA. The clone table shows a few hundred thousand distinct CDR3 sequences, with the ten largest holding 2% to 3%. The CDR3 loop spans 14 amino acids. Looked up from germline, CDR1 is MNHNY and CDR2 is SVGAGI (reference sequence). Points on this clonotype: The antigen is not known.

Sequenced: blood. V is TRBV6-6 and J is TRBJ2-5; absent DNA, TCRdb's TRBD1 call cannot be checked. The sequence derives from a human donor with ulcerative colitis or Crohn's disease, or a healthy co-twin of an affected twin (not recorded which). Here the CDR3 reads CASSWDQTGPTQYF.